The TCR beta chain under discussion was sequenced for a study of cytomegalovirus exposure and HLA in healthy donors. Study background: HLA-typed donors contributed 65 million to 95 million unique TCRs, which were held in an early data release.

Study-wide points: Most of the TCR beta V segments (in an earlier analysis) were productive either about 87% or about 30% of the time. When analyzed later, a missense DCLRE1C variant was found to be linked to TCR beta V- and J-gene trimming. TCR beta sequences reportedly predicted most subjects' HLA-A and HLA-B alleles accurately.

Both 60 Vbeta primers and 13 Jbeta primers went into the PCR. Sequenced by immunoSEQ multiplex PCR; TCRdb stores in-frame clones only, minus some. The profile covers some 150,000 clones, with about two thirds appearing a single time and less than 5% taken by the ten largest. Concerning this clone: What it binds is unknown.

Trimming removed 2 bases from V and 6 bases from J; junction bases left unmatched: 6. In germline, CDR1 is KGHSH, CDR2 LQKENI. The CDR3 runs 14 residues. The sequence was collected from a man in his sixties in good health and CMV-seronegative. The genes are TRBV18 and TRBJ2-7; 8 nucleotides agree with TRBD1. The sample comprised PBMCs. The CDR3 spells CASSPRTGNSEQYF. In nucleotides, the CDR3 is TGTGCCAGCTCACCAAGGACAGGGAACTCCGAGCAGTACTTC.